This TCR beta chain was sequenced for a study of identical twins. Study observations and caveats: There is a chance that invariant MAIT and iNKT cells partially muddied zero-insertion analyses. Within twin pairs, the out-of-frame alpha sequences they shared showed excess low generation probability.

TCRdb reprocessed the 5' RACE reads via MiXCR and lists one record per CDR3 protein. The sample shows roughly 220,000 distinct CDR3 sequences, 6.5% to 8% of them seen only once. The CDR3 length is 15 residues. Per germline, CDR1 LNHDA and CDR2 SQIVND (reference sequence). V lost 6 bases and J lost 6, with 18 bases in between. With respect to this clonotype: Its antigen remains unidentified.

A further study also used this sample, focusing on T cells expressing NK-cell markers. That work adds: Dominance of the CD3+CD56-NKG2C+ fraction by these clonotypes also held in four donors.

The clonotype comes from a woman aged 18 to 35 in good health. The chain couples TRBV19 to TRBJ2-1; a weak D match, TRBD2 (7 bases). Sequencing was carried out using CD8+ T cells sorted from blood. The CDR3 region is CASRVGGGAFNEQFF. CDR3 nucleotides: TGTGCCAGTAGGGTAGGAGGGGGGGCCTTCAATGAGCAGTTCTTC.